This TCR beta chain is from a study of T cells after yellow fever vaccination. V shed 5 bases, J shed 2 bases, and the junction held 8 bases outside the gene matches. The germline gives CDR1 MNHEY, CDR2 SMNVEV (reference sequence). This CDR3 is 16 amino acids long. Via MiXCR, TCRdb re-called the 5' RACE reads, giving one row per CDR3 protein. The table shows hundreds of thousands of distinct CDR3 sequences, with roughly an eighth occurring only once. The receptor was derived from a man aged 25-40 years who received the YFV17D yellow fever vaccine. This rearrangement joins TRBV27 to TRBJ2-1, with 8 bases that match TRBD2. Specimen: PBMCs, collected on the day of the yellow fever booster vaccination. The CDR3 region has the DNA TGTGCCAGCAGTCCCTTAGCGGGAATGCCCTACAATGAGCAGTTCTTC. It yields the protein CASSPLAGMPYNEQFF.